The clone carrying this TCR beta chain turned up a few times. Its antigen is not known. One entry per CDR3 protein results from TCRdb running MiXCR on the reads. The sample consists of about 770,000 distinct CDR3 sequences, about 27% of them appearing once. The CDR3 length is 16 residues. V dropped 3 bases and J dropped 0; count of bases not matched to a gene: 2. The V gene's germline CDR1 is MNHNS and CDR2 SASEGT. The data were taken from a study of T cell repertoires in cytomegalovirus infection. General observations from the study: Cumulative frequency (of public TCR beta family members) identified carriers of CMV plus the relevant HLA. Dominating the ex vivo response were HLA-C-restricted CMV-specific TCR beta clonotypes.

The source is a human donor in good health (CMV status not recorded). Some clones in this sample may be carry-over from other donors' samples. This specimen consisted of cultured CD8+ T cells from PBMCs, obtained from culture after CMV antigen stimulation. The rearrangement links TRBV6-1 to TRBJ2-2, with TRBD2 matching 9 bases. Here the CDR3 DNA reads TGTGCCAGCAGTGAGTCTAGCGGGGCGAACACCGGGGAGCTGTTTTTT. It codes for CASSESSGANTGELFF.